This T cell receptor (beta chain) is drawn from a study of cytomegalovirus exposure and HLA in healthy donors. Study-wide results and caveats: Indistinguishability led to the exclusion of some V segments, TRBV6-2 and TRBV6-3 included. One later analysis reportedly identified an Asian-associated ancestry cluster that showed fewer N-insertions than the approximately 700-donor mean.

With respect to this clone: Its antigen is still unknown.

Primers for the PCR totalled 60 Vbeta and 13 Jbeta. Generated by immunoSEQ multiplex PCR, the TCRdb table keeps only in-frame clones and is missing some. The profile shows around 250,000 clones, about 80% of them singletons. CDR1 is MNHEY and CDR2 is SMNVEV in the germline V gene (reference sequence). This CDR3 has 14 amino acids. Deletions cut 5 bases from V and 2 bases from J, with 12 bases between. This chain joins TRBV27 and TRBJ1-2; TRBD1 might be the D (6 bases). The receptor was derived from an older woman in good health and CMV-seropositive. Input material: PBMCs. CDR3 DNA: TGTGCCAGCAGTAACTTGACAGGAAACTATGGCTACACCTTC. Its protein product is CASSNLTGNYGYTF.